Listed below are T cell receptor beta chains from one sample, sequenced in a study of Ad26.COV2.S vaccination and SARS-CoV-2 variants. Repertoires were generated with immunoSEQ multiplex PCR, while TCRdb's copy carries only in-frame clones and drops some. The repertoire holds approximately 400,000 clones, with about 92% as singletons. Source: peripheral blood, taken after recovery from COVID-19. Receptor source: a human donor who had recovered from COVID-19. Both conserved end residues are part of each CDR3. D genes are given only for firm matches. Size is stated for part of the rows, as once, few or many counts, or as a class when the clone is expanded.

>TRBV27|-|-|TRBJ2-1
CASRSNLLVYSYNEQFF
>TRBV6-6|-|-|TRBJ1-6
CASTDVGYNSPLHF
>TRBV29-1|-|-|TRBJ1-2
CSVWVRDGYTF
>TRBV15|-|-|TRBJ2-7
CADGGLGYEQYF
>TRBV3-1/TRBV3-2|-|-|TRBJ2-3
CASSFNRAPTDTQYF
>TRBV3-1/TRBV3-2|-|TRBD2|TRBJ2-3
CASSHRLAGSTDTQYF
>TRBV7-9|-|TRBD2|TRBJ2-1
CASTQLAGGPSNEQFF
>TRBV7-8|-|TRBD1|TRBJ1-5
CASSLGGPGQYQPQHF
>TRBV7-2|once|-|TRBJ1-6
CASSYPGAGPNSPLHF
>TRBV7-2|-|TRBD1|TRBJ1-4
CASSLRGGTGEKLFF
>TRBV5-4|-|TRBD2|TRBJ2-3
CASSLRMSGATDTQYF
>TRBV7-9|-|TRBD2|TRBJ2-7
CASSAVPSGVNYEQYF
>TRBV7-2|once|-|TRBJ1-2
CASSLGGSPGYGYTF
>TRBV6-1|few|-|TRBJ1-5
CASSEAPPGLGAQHF
>TRBV2|-|-|TRBJ1-2
CASSEIPGAAGYTF
>TRBV19|-|-|TRBJ1-2
CASSRGQGYGYTF
>TRBV27|-|TRBD1|TRBJ2-7
CASSLRTGTYEQYF
>TRBV4-2|-|TRBD2|TRBJ2-2
CASSRSPSTSGGSGELFF
>TRBV10-1|-|-|TRBJ1-1
CASSESSGTEAFF
>TRBV4-1|-|-|TRBJ2-7
CASSQDAGSYEQYF
>TRBV4-3|once|-|TRBJ2-5
CASSQDEGIPTQYF
>TRBV12-5|-|TRBD1|TRBJ2-1
CASGSLGTGLYNEQFF
>TRBV3-1/TRBV3-2|once|-|TRBJ2-7
CASSLGWPSEEQYF
>TRBV5-5|-|TRBD1|TRBJ2-7
CASSFRPSRTGGLSYEQYF
>TRBV11-2|-|-|TRBJ1-4
CASSFGVTNEKLFF
>TRBV24-1|-|-|TRBJ2-7
CATSDCGIILGFEQYF
>TRBV6-6|-|TRBD1|TRBJ1-4
CASSYPQGARNEKLFF
>TRBV4-3|few|-|TRBJ2-2
CASSQDLWGTELFF
>TRBV5-6|-|-|TRBJ2-2
CASSDGPIRGGELFF
>TRBV4-1|-|-|TRBJ2-4
CASSQDPHSPTKNIQYF
>TRBV7-8|-|-|TRBJ2-5
CASSLDSRIHQETQYF
>TRBV5-1|-|TRBD1|TRBJ2-7
CASSTTGGWYEQYF
>TRBV11-3|-|-|TRBJ2-2
CASSLDIPEGTAGELFF
>TRBV5-1|-|-|TRBJ2-3
CASSLEGRDSTDTQYF
>TRBV9|few|-|TRBJ1-2
CASSVGSSPYGYTF
>TRBV3-1/TRBV3-2|-|-|TRBJ1-6
CASSQSTYNSPLHF
>TRBV9|once|-|TRBJ2-2
CASSVQSSGSGELFF
>TRBV5-6|-|-|TRBJ2-7
CASSLSRGEQYF
>TRBV27|-|-|TRBJ2-7
CASSFGQGREQYF
>TRBV5-5|-|-|TRBJ1-1
CASSLEWVNTEAFF
>TRBV29-1|-|TRBD1|TRBJ1-2
CSVAREGAGYTF
>TRBV6-6|-|-|TRBJ2-1
CASIPEGLSYNEQFF
>TRBV5-6|-|-|TRBJ2-7
CASSWYLGGLSYEQYF
>TRBV28|-|-|TRBJ1-3
CASSTGSGNTIYF
>TRBV27|-|-|TRBJ1-4
CAAGDITRGTNEKLFF
>TRBV6-6|-|TRBD2|TRBJ2-3
CASSLWHSGASTDTQYF
>TRBV4-3|-|-|TRBJ2-7
CASSQNHRDYEQYF